This TCR beta chain was recorded in a study of T cells in Graves' hyperthyroidism and ophthalmopathy. Broader study findings: A model built on 13 V-J features separated ophthalmopathy from stable hyperthyroidism.

Those patients with uncontrolled infection, other autoimmune disease, pregnancy or lactation were excluded. Orbital computed tomography, thyroid ultrasound, serum thyroxine and TRAb, and clinical symptoms together informed the diagnoses. The CDR3 covers 15 residues. Trimming cost V 5 bases and J 7 bases, with 20 bases left between them. Using RNA transcripts as the source, TCR beta CDR3 regions were amplified. The TCR CDR3 was amplified in a first-round RT-PCR using the HTBI primer set. TCRdb called the multiplex PCR reads again in MiXCR, with one record for every CDR3 protein. The top ten hold around a quarter of the sample, which has approximately 510,000 distinct CDR3 sequences, less than 25% seen once. This clonotype was seen repeatedly, ten times or more. The antigen remains unidentified.

Sequencing input: blood. The genes are TRBV12-3 or TRBV12-4 and TRBJ1-1, with D possibly TRBD1 on 5 matching bases. The sequence was obtained from a man aged 18 to 35 with Graves' hyperthyroidism. In nucleotides, the CDR3 is TGTGCCAGCAGTAACCTCCGGACACGAAGGTTTGAAGCTTTCTTT. It codes for CASSNLRTRRFEAFF.